Listed here is a single TCR beta chain. The target of this receptor is not known. No much larger clone exists at a distance of one base, and base qualities are not known. CDR1 is given as SQVTM and CDR2 as ANQGSEA, both from the germline V gene. CDR3 length: 15 amino acids, cysteine to phenylalanine. The sequence is cut down to CDR3 DNA, 45 bases in frame from base 1. V is trimmed back by 6 bases and J by 2 bases, and the junction contains 10 bases that no gene match accounts for. Participants in the prospective study were aged about 18 to 90 years, lived in 20 to 30 United States geographic areas, and enrolled through a virtual design. In the prospective study, cohorts were assigned on the basis of participant-reported clinical history obtained from a screening survey and a study questionnaire. Recovered participants in ImmuneRACE Cohort 3 were defined as having two consecutive negative NP/OP PCR tests, clearance from a healthcare professional, or resolution of symptoms. Mobile phlebotomists in the prospective study collected whole blood, serum and a nasopharyngeal or oropharyngeal swab from every participant. Over a roughly two-month period, participants in the prospective study had the option of providing additional blood draws and questionnaires. Blood samples from the prospective study were shipped frozen or at room temperature prior to DNA extraction.

These data are taken from a study of blood T cell repertoires in COVID-19 (dated by TCRdb to 2020 to 2021). Study-level background: Samples covering the acute and convalescent phases of COVID-19 were provided by collaborators in the United States, Italy and Spain. Samples were obtained from the ongoing ImmuneRACE study (first 160 participants) and from over a thousand subjects provided by 6 global collaborators. Deeply sampled blood TCRbeta repertoires from subjects exposed to, actively infected with, or recovered from COVID-19 were included in the dataset. Where available, HLA class I and class II types were obtained from metadata supplied by the sample provider rather than from assay-based typing. The prospective study material was composed of cDNA or gDNA derived from T cells, B-cell-depleted T cells, or PBMCs. The repertoires were made available in a free public database intended to serve as a resource for research on the immune response to SARS-CoV-2. A de-identified subject ID, COVID-19 status, age in years and sex were almost always included in the sample metadata. The study at large found these results: The amount of clinical and demographic metadata varied by source and participant and was provided uncurated.

TCRbeta CDR3 regions were amplified from genomic DNA by means of the immunoSEQ Assay, a bias-controlled multiplex PCR. In the paper's pipeline: Nucleated cell counts per sample were estimated from amplification of reference gene primers within the assay. To quantify the absolute abundance of each unique TCRbeta CDR3 rearrangement, sequence reads were collapsed and filtered. Productive Simpson clonality was computed per sample as the square root of Simpson's diversity index over productive rearrangements. TCRdb carries this immuneACCESS record with in-frame sequences only. Its versions omit some clonotypes, under half of them owing to an unresolved V gene in the studies checked, with the rest unexplained. V, J and clone size are those of that table, while D and trimming were read from the DNA. The sample yields 170,000 or so clones; approximately 85% were counted once. The ten largest clonotypes hold 6.2% of the sample.

Sequenced input: PBMCs or T cells enriched from blood (not recorded which). The receptor's source is a man aged 40-49 years who had recovered from COVID-19. Recombination linked TRBV29-1 to TRBJ1-2; 9 of the junction bases match TRBD1. The base sequence is TGCAGCGTGGGAGGAGGGACAGGGACCAACTATGGCTACACCTTC. This codes for CSVGGGTGTNYGYTF.